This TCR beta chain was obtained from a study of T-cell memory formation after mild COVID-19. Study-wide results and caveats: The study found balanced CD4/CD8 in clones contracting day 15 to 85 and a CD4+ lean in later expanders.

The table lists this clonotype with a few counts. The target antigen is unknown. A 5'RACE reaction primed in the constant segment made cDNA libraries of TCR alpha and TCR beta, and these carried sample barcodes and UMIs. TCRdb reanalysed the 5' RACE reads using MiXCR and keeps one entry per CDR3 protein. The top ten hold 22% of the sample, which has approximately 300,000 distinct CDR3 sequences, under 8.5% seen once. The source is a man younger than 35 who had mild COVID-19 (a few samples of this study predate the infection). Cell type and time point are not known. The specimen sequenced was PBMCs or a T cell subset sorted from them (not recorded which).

DNA for the CDR3: TGTGCCAGCAGCTTAGCAAGCGGGGGGGCCCAAGAGACCCAGTACTTC. Amino acid sequence: CASSLASGGAQETQYF. The chain is built from TRBV7-2 and TRBJ2-5, with 10 bases fitting TRBD2. CDR1 and CDR2 (germline): SGHTA, FQGNSA. The V gene end was trimmed by 0 bases and the J gene end by 1 base; junction bases not matched to a gene: 2. The CDR3 loop spans 16 amino acids.